The clone carrying this T cell receptor (beta chain) was seen only once. Germline assignment: CDR1 SGHRS and CDR2 YFSETQ. The CDR3 covers 16 residues. The ends were cut back, 4 bases at V and 0 bases at J, with 14 bases in the middle. The data are from a study of blood T cell repertoires in COVID-19. Study-wide background: Specimens from acute and convalescent COVID-19 originated in the United States, Italy and Spain. PBMCs, B-cell-depleted T cells, or T cells were the source of the cDNA or gDNA that made up the material.

The authors' processing: Amplifying reference gene primers gave estimates of nucleated cell counts. Repertoires were generated with immunoSEQ multiplex PCR, while TCRdb's copy carries only in-frame clones and drops some. Clonal size and the V and J genes are those of that table, whereas D and trimming came from the DNA. This table holds around 140,000 clones, about 80% found once. The sequenced material came from peripheral blood. This clonotype was sampled from a man aged 50 or older with acute or convalescent COVID-19. V is TRBV5-1 and J is TRBJ1-3; TRBD1 might be the D (6 bases). CDR3 nucleotide sequence: TGCGCCAGCAGCCTAGGGGGACGGAACTCTGGAAACACCATATATTTT. This gives the protein CASSLGGRNSGNTIYF.